The source of this TCR beta chain is a study of CD8 T cells in Susac syndrome. Study-wide results and caveats: An acknowledgment was made by the study that its TCR sequencing and HLA analysis involved relatively few individuals.

A remark on this clonotype: What it recognizes is unknown.

Random hexamers served to reverse transcribe about 0.5 to 1 ug RNA. The amplification used immunoSEQ multiplex PCR on TCR beta CDR3; it spanned 54 Vbeta and 13 Jbeta. One entry per CDR3 protein results from TCRdb running MiXCR on the immunoSEQ multiplex PCR reads. The table records 90,000 to 150,000 distinct CDR3 sequences, approximately 93% of them present only once. In blood CD8+ and CD4+ T cells, TCR beta underwent sequencing. V gave up 4 bases and J gave up 3 bases; unmatched junction bases: 6. In germline, CDR1 is LGHDT, CDR2 YNNKEL (reference sequence). CDR3 size: 16 residues. The chain is built from TRBV3-1 and TRBJ2-3, with TRBD1 identical over 11 bases. The sample taken for sequencing was CD4+ T cells from PBMCs. This TCR came from a human donor with multiple sclerosis. The CDR3 DNA reads as TGTGCCAGCAGCCCGCGGACAGGGGGCATGACAGATACGCAGTATTTT. This translates into CASSPRTGGMTDTQYF.